A single sample is the source of the 12 T cell receptor beta chains below, sequenced in a study of blood T cell repertoires in COVID-19 (dated by TCRdb to 2020 to 2021). Library preparation employed the immunoSEQ multiplex PCR assay. TCRdb provides this immuneACCESS table in a form limited to in-frame rearrangements. Some clones are lacking; in checked studies, under half of them reflect an unresolved V gene, and why the rest are absent is not known. The sample records about 50,000 clones, 89% of which are singletons. The top ten clonotypes cover under 2.5% of the sample. Source material: peripheral blood. The receptors here all came from a human donor in a cohort sampled during active COVID-19.

The chain recombines TRBV28 with TRBJ2-7; D remains ambiguous. Trimming took off 1 base at V and 3 bases at J, with 10 bases between the two ends. This CDR3 has 14 residues. The germline gives CDR1 MDHEN, CDR2 SYDVKM. DNA of the CDR3: TGTGCCAGCAGTTTATCAGGCAAAAACTACGAGCAGTACTTC. Its translation: CASSLSGKNYEQYF.

This clone has only one observation. This chain joins TRBV11-1 and TRBJ1-4; TRBD1 matches at 7 bases. Germline V lookup: CDR1 SGHAT, CDR2 FQDESV (reference sequence). V lost 5 bases and J lost 7; bases outside the gene matches: 4. The CDR3 runs 13 residues. CDR3 protein: CASSGDRVEKLFF. The CDR3 DNA reads as TGTGCCAGCAGCGGAGACAGGGTTGAAAAACTGTTTTTT.

The chain links TRBV28 to TRBJ1-5; TRBD1 might be the D (5 bases). Trimming took 4 bases from V and 3 from J, leaving 13 bases between them. The germline gives CDR1 MDHEN, CDR2 SYDVKM. The CDR3 has 15 amino acids. The CDR3 DNA reads as TGTGCCAGCAGTTCCCCACCGGGGGTCAATCAGCCCCAGCATTTT. Encoded protein: CASSSPPGVNQPQHF.

V and J are TRBV19 and TRBJ2-5, with 8 bases identical to TRBD1. Germline CDR1 reads LNHDA; CDR2 reads SQIVND (reference sequence). This CDR3 comprises 14 residues. V lost 3 bases to trimming and J lost 3 bases; unmatched junction nucleotides: 3. The CDR3 reads CASSIGTGEETQYF. The CDR3 DNA is TGTGCCAGTAGTATCGGGACAGGTGAAGAGACCCAGTACTTC.

The chain carries TRBV5-1 and TRBJ2-5, with 10 bases matching TRBD2. With V trimmed by 5 bases and J by 5 bases, 12 bases remained unmatched. There are 16 residues in the CDR3. CDR1 SGHRS and CDR2 YFSETQ come from the germline V gene. CDR3 sequence reads: CASSIQRGGEGETQYF. The CDR3 DNA reads as TGCGCCAGCAGTATTCAGCGGGGGGGCGAAGGGGAGACCCAGTACTTC.

The V call is TRBV7-9, the J call TRBJ2-7, with 8 bases that match TRBD1. This CDR3 contains 18 residues. Germline trimming cut 1 base from V and 0 bases from J; bases unmatched to any gene: 11. Germline CDR1 SEHNR, CDR2 FQNEAQ (reference sequence). CDR3 sequence: CASSLVKETGGFSYEQYF. CDR3 nucleotides: TGTGCCAGCAGCTTAGTGAAGGAAACAGGGGGTTTCTCCTACGAGCAGTACTTC.

The V and J genes are TRBV2 and TRBJ1-6; D remains unclear. Germline V gives CDR1 SNHLY, CDR2 FYNNEI. V lost 4 bases and J 7 bases, leaving 5 bases between the germline ends. This CDR3 has 12 residues. This chain's CDR3 is CASSGRNSPLHF. In nucleotides, the CDR3 is TGTGCCAGCAGTGGGCGGAATTCACCCCTCCACTTT.

The chain uses TRBV10-3 and TRBJ2-1, with D perhaps TRBD2 (6 bases). Germline V gene data show CDR1 as ENHRY and CDR2 as SYGVKD. The CDR3 loop spans 13 amino acids. Deletions cut 8 bases from V and 0 bases from J, with 8 bases between. The CDR3 reads CAIGGSSYNEQFF. The CDR3 DNA follows: TGTGCCATCGGAGGGAGCTCCTACAATGAGCAGTTCTTC.

The genes are TRBV29-1 and TRBJ1-4; D is unclear. Germline-derived CDR1 and CDR2 are SQVTM and ANQGSEA. V lost 7 bases and J lost 5, with 20 bases in between. This CDR3 is built from 15 residues. CDR3 in DNA: TGCAGCGCTAGCCACGGAAAGAGGGTAAATGAAAAACTGTTTTTT. It is translated as CSASHGKRVNEKLFF.

The V and J genes are TRBV21-1 and TRBJ2-1; the DNA was not compared with TRBD2, the D call given in the table. TRBV21-1 is a listed pseudogene. CDR3 length: 16 amino acids. CDR3 residues: CASSRTGVPEDNEQFF. The CDR3 DNA follows: TGTGCCAGCAGCAGAACGGGGGTACCGGAAGACAATGAGCAGTTCTTC.

This clone was seen only once. The chain carries TRBV7-2 and TRBJ1-2, with a weak D call TRBD1 (5 bases). V dropped 2 bases and J dropped 6 bases, with 16 bases sitting between them. Germline-derived CDR1 and CDR2 are SGHTA and FQGNSA. This CDR3 has 15 residues. The CDR3 DNA is TGTGCCAGCAGCTTACAGCACCGGGGGTCTAATGGCTACACCTTC. Translation gives CASSLQHRGSNGYTF.

The V and J genes are TRBV5-1 and TRBJ2-3; 9 nucleotides match TRBD1. V shed 0 bases, J shed 3 bases, and the junction held 2 bases outside the gene matches. The CDR3 sequence is 15 residues long. Germline loops: CDR1 SGHRS, CDR2 YFSETQ. CDR3 residues: CASSLEGQGTDTQYF. Here the CDR3 DNA reads TGCGCCAGCAGCTTGGAGGGACAGGGAACAGATACGCAGTATTTT.